The following is a T cell receptor (beta chain) sequence with its context. A 5'RACE template switching approach incorporating UMIs was used to make TCR beta cDNA. Reanalyzing the 5' RACE reads, TCRdb keeps one entry per CDR3 protein, without DNA. Its clone listing holds 120,000 to 150,000 distinct CDR3 sequences. These data belong to a study of T cells expressing NK-cell markers. This TCR came from a man younger than 35 in good health. Input material: blood T cells: a sorted CD56 or NKG2C T cell subset, CD4+ or CD8+ T cells, or bulk PBMC T cells (not recorded which).

CDR3 sequence: CSVPRLSDYGYTF. The rearrangement joins TRBV29-1 to TRBJ1-2; TCRdb calls TRBD1, which cannot be checked without DNA. This CDR3 comprises 13 residues. The V gene's germline CDR1 is SQVTM and CDR2 ANQGSEA.